This T cell receptor beta chain was identified during a study of cytomegalovirus exposure and HLA in healthy donors (dated by TCRdb to 2016 to 2017). About the investigation overall: According to a later analysis, the approximately 120 validation repertoires were produced on the same platform as the approximately 600 repertoires of the first cohort. The aim of the study was to test whether cataloging public T cell receptors could identify signatures of past pathogen exposure. Besides the first cohort of more than 650 subjects, a separate validation cohort made up of roughly 130 different subjects was used. The study combined high-throughput TCR immunosequencing, statistical association of individual TCRs with disease status, and machine learning to predict cytomegalovirus infection status.

Study-wide conclusions, independent of this receptor: Subsequent analysis determined that TCRs grouped into clusters in the first cohort also showed a tendency toward co-occurrence across the 90 to 150 validation repertoires, and approximately 93% of cluster scores exceeded 0. The study listed 150 to 200 TCR beta chains as associated with cytomegalovirus. The classifier was reported to diagnose cytomegalovirus status with high specificity and sensitivity in both the original and validation cohorts. Most TCR sequences were seen in very few donors, while some public TCRs were found in many individuals. The authors suggested that the approach could potentially be generalized to other disease states and immunological phenotypes. All 120 or so repertoires were used to score co-occurrence in the validation cohort in a later analysis, because that analysis had no HLA typing for the cohort. In vitro tests confirmed that a few of the cytomegalovirus-associated TCR beta chains recognize cytomegalovirus antigens.

Donors formed part of the validation cohort, which comprised over a hundred subjects and was distinct from the first cohort of several hundred subjects. Points on this clone: It has no known antigen specificity. Base qualities were left out, and no much larger clone turns up one base away.

From cysteine to phenylalanine, the CDR3 is 14 amino acids long. Just the 42-base CDR3 DNA is kept, in frame starting at base 1. The junction carries 14 bases between V and J, which are trimmed by 8 bases and 4 bases respectively. For CDR1 and CDR2, the germline V gene (reference sequence) lists MNHEY and SMNVEV. Preparation of the library involved the immunoSEQ multiplex PCR assay. As for how the authors treated the data: A statistical classification framework was built to diagnose cytomegalovirus status from the catalog of TCR beta chain sequences. TCRdb limited this immuneACCESS table to in-frame rearrangements with V and J called. A share of clones is missing; checked studies link under half to unresolved V genes, and the rest is unexplained. Clone size and V and J calls were adopted from that table, with D and trimming inferred from the DNA. The sample table lists fewer than 95,000 clones, around 94% of them with a count of one. 0.63% of the sample is in the top ten clones.

The receptor was derived from a woman younger than 35 in good health and CMV-seronegative. The V gene is TRBV27 and the J gene is TRBJ2-2; 6 matching bases give a weak D call of TRBD1. Material: PBMCs. The DNA reads TGTGCCAGCCGCGACAGGCCAAGCACCGGGGAGCTGTTTTTT. This sequence encodes CASRDRPSTGELFF.